Sequencing of this TCR beta chain was carried out in a study of immune evolution from preneoplasia to lung adenocarcinoma. Study-wide results and limits: Later-stage lesions seemingly showed higher T cell density and diversity than normal lung. Top clone share appeared to fall from AAH through AIS, MIA, adenocarcinoma.

Between the mid-2010s and the late 2010s, patients underwent resection in Japan or China. Histologic diagnosis was independently verified by two lung pathologists. Comments on this clone: Its cognate antigen is unknown.

The CDR3 length is 14 residues. Looked up from germline, CDR1 is MNHNS and CDR2 is SASEGT. V lost 3 bases, J lost 0 bases, and 1 base stayed unmatched. Produced via immunoSEQ multiplex PCR; TCRdb's table is partial and in-frame only. The top ten hold under 30% of the sample, which has 810 or so clones, around 40% seen once. This chain links TRBV6-1 with TRBJ2-5; 7 nucleotides agree with TRBD1. Specimen: FFPE normal lung tissue adjacent to the tumor. The clonotype was recovered from a person between 50 and 60 years old with lung adenocarcinoma. Here the CDR3 reads CASSDGTDQETQYF. CDR3 bases: TGTGCCAGCAGTGACGGGACAGACCAAGAGACCCAGTACTTC.